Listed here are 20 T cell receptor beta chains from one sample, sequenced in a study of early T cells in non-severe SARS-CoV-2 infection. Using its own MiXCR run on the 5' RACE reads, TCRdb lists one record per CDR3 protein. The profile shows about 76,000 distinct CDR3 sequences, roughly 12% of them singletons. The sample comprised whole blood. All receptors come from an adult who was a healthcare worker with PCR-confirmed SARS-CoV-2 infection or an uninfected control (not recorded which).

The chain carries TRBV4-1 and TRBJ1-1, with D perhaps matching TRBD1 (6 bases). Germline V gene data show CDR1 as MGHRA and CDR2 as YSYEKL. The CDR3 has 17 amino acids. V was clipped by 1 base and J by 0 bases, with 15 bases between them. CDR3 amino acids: CASSQVHTQGMNTEAFF. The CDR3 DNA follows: TGCGCCAGCAGCCAAGTCCACACACAGGGCATGAACACTGAAGCTTTCTTT.

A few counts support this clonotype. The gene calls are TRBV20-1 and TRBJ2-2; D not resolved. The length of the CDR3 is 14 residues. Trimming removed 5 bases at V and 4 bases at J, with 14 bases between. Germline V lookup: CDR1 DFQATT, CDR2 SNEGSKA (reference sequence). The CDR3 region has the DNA TGCAGTGCTTTCGGCCATTTCGGCACCGGGGAGCTGTTTTTT. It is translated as CSAFGHFGTGELFF.

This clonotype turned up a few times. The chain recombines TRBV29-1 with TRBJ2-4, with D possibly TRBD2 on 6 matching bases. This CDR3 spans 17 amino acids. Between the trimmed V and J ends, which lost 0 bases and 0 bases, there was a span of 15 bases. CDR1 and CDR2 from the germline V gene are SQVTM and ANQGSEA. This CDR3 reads CSVEDFAGIGAKNIQYF. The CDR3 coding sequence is TGCAGCGTTGAAGATTTCGCGGGAATCGGAGCCAAAAACATTCAGTACTTC. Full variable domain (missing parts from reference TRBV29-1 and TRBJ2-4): SAVISQKPSRDICQRGTSLTIQCQVDSQVTMMFWYRQQPGQSLTLIATANQGSEATYESGFVIDKFPISRPNLTFSTLTVSNMSPEDSSIYLCSVEDFAGIGAKNIQYFGAGTRLSVL.

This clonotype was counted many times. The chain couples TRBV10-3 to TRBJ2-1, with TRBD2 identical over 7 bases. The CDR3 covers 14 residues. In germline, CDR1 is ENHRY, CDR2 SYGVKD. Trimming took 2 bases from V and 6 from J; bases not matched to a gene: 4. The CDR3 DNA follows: TGTGCCATCAGTGAGGGGGAGGGTTTCAATGAGCAGTTCTTC. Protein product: CAISEGEGFNEQFF.

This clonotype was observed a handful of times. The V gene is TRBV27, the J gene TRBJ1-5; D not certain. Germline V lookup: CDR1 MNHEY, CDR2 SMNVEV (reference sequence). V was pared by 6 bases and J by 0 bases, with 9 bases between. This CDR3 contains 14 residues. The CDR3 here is CASSPGYSNQPQHF. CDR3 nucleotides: TGTGCCAGCAGCCCTGGATATAGCAATCAGCCCCAGCATTTT.

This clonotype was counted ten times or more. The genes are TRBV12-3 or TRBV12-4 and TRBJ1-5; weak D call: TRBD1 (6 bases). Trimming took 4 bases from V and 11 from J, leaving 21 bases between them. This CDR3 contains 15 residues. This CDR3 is CASSSNYRVRGAQHF. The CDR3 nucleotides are TGTGCCAGCAGTTCCAACTACAGGGTCCGGGGGGCCCAGCATTTT.

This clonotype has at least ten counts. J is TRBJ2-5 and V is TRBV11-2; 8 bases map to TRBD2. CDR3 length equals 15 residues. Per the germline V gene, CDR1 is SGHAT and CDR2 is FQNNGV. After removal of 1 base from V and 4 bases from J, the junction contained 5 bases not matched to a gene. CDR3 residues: CASSLVPLAGETQYF. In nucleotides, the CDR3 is TGTGCCAGCAGCTTAGTCCCCCTAGCGGGAGAGACCCAGTACTTC. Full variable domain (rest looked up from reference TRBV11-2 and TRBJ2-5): EAGVAQSPRYKIIEKRQSVAFWCNPISGHATLYWYQQILGQGPKLLIQFQNNGVVDDSQLPKDRFSAERLKGVDSTLKIQPAKLEDSAVYLCASSLVPLAGETQYFGPGTRLLVL.

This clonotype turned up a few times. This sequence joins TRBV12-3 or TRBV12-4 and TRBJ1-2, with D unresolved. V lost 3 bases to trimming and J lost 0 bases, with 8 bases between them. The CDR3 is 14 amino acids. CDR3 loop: CASSLERANYGYTF. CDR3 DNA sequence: TGTGCCAGCAGTTTGGAGCGAGCTAACTATGGCTACACCTTC.

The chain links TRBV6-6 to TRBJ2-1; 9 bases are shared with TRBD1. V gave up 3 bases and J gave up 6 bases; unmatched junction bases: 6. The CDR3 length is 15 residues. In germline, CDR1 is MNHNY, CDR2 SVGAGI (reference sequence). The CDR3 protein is CASSYRGQGGNEQFF. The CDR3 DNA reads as TGTGCCAGCAGTTATCGGGGACAGGGTGGCAATGAGCAGTTCTTC.

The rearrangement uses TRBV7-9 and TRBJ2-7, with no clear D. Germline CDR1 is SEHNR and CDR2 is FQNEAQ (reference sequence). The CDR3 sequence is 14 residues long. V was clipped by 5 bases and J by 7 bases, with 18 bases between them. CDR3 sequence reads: CASSPDRAYAEQYF. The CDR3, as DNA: TGTGCCAGCAGCCCCGACCGGGCCTACGCGGAGCAGTACTTC. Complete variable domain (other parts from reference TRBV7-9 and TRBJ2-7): DTGVSQNPRHKITKRGQNVTFRCDPISEHNRLYWYRQTLGQGPEFLTYFQNEAQLEKSRLLSDRFSAERPKGSFSTLEIQRTEQGDSAMYLCASSPDRAYAEQYFGPGTRLTVT.

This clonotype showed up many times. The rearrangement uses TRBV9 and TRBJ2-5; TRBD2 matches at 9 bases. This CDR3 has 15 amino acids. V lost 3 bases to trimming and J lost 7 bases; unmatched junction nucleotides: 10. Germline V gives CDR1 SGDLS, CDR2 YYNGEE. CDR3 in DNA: TGTGCCAGCAGCGGCGGGACTAGCCCGGGGATGACCCAGTACTTC. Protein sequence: CASSGGTSPGMTQYF.

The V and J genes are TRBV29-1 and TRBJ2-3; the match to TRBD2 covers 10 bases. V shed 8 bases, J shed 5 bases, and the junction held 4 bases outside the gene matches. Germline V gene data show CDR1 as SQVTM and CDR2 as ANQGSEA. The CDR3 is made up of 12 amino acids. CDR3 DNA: TGCAGCCTACGACTAGCGGGAGATACGCAGTATTTT. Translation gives CSLRLAGDTQYF.

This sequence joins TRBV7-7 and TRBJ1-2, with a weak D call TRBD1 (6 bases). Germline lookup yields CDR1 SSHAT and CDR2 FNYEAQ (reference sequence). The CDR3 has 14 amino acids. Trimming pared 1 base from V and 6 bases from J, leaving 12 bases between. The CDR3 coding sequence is TGTGCCAGCAGCTTAGGCCCCAGGGGAAATGGCTACACCTTC. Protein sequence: CASSLGPRGNGYTF.

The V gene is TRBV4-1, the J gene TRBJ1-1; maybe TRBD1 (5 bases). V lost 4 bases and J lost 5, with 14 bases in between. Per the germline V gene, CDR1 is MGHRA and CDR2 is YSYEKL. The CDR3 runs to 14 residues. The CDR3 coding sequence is TGCGCCAGCAGCCTGGAGCAGGGTAAGACTGAAGCTTTCTTT. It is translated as CASSLEQGKTEAFF.

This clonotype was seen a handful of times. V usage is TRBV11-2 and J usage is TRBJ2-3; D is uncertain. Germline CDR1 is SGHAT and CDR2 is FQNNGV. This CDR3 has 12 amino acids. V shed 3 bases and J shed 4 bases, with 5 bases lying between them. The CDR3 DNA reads TGTGCCAGCAGCTTCATGTCAGATACGCAGTATTTT. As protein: CASSFMSDTQYF. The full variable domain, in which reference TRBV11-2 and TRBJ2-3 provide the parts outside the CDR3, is EAGVAQSPRYKIIEKRQSVAFWCNPISGHATLYWYQQILGQGPKLLIQFQNNGVVDDSQLPKDRFSAERLKGVDSTLKIQPAKLEDSAVYLCASSFMSDTQYFGPGTRLTVL.

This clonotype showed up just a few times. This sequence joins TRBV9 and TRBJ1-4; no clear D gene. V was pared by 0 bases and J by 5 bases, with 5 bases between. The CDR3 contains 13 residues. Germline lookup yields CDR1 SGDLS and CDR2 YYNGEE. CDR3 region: CASSVEQNEKLFF. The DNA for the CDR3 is TGTGCCAGCAGCGTAGAACAAAATGAAAAACTGTTTTTT.

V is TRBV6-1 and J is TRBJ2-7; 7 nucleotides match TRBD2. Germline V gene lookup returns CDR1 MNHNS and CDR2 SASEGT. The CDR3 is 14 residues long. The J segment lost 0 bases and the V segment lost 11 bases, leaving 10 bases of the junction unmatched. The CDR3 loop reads CASRAGPFSYEQYF. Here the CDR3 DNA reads TGTGCCTCCCGAGCGGGGCCGTTCTCCTACGAGCAGTACTTC.

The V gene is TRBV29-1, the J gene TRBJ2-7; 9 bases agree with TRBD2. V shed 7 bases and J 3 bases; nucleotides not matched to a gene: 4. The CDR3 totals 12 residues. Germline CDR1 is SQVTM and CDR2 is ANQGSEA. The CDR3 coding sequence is TGCAGCGCAGCGGGAGGCTTCTACGAGCAGTACTTC. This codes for CSAAGGFYEQYF.

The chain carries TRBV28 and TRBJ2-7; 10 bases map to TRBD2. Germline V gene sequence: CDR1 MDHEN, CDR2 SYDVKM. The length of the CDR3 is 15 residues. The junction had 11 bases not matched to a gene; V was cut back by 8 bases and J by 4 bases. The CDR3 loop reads CASAIGTSGIYEQYF. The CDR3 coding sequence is TGTGCCAGCGCCATTGGTACTAGCGGGATTTACGAGCAGTACTTC.

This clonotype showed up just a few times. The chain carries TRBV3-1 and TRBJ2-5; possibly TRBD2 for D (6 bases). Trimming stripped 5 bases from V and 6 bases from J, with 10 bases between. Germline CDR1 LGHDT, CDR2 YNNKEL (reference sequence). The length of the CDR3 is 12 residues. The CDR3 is CASSKGRKTQYF. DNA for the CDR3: TGTGCCAGCAGCAAGGGGAGGAAGACCCAGTACTTC.